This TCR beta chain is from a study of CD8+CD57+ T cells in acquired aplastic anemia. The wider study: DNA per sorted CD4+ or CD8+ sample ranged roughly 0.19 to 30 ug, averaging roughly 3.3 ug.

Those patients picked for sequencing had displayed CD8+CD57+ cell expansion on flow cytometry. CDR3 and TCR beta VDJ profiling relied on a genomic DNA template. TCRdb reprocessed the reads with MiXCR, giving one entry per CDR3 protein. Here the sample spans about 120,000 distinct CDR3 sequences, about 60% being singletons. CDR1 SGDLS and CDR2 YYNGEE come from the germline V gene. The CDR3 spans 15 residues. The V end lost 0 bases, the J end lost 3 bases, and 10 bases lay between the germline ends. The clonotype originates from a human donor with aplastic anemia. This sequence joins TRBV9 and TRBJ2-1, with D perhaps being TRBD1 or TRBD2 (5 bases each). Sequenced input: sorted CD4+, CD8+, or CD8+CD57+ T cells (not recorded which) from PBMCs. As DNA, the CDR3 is TGTGCCAGCAGCGTAGATGGGGGTAGCTACAATGAGCAGTTCTTC. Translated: CASSVDGGSYNEQFF.